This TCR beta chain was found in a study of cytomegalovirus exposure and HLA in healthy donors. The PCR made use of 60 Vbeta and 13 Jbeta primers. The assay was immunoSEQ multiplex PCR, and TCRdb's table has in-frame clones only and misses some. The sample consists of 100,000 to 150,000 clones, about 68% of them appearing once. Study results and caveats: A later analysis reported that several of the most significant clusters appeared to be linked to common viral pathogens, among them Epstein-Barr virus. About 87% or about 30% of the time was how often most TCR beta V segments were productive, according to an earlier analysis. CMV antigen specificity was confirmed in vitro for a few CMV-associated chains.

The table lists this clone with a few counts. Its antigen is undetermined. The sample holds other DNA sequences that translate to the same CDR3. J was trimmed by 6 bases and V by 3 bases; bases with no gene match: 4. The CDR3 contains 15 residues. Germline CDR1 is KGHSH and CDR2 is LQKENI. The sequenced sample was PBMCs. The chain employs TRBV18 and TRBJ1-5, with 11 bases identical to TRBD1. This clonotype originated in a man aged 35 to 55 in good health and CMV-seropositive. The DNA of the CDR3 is TGTGCCAGCTCACCTGGACAGGGGGCTGGTCAGCCCCAGCATTTT. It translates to CASSPGQGAGQPQHF.